This T cell receptor (beta chain) was observed in a study of blood T cell repertoires in COVID-19. Some clones are missing from TCRdb's copy, which holds only in-frame ones; the method was immunoSEQ multiplex PCR. The table shows around 470,000 clones, with about 90% occurring only once. The sequence derives from a man between 18 and 35 years old who had recovered from COVID-19. Specimen: PBMCs or T cells enriched from blood (not recorded which).

The CDR3 sequence: CASSVERGGEQFF. The CDR3 DNA reads as TGTGCCAGCAGTGTTGAGCGGGGGGGAGAGCAGTTCTTC. The chain recombines TRBV2 with TRBJ2-1; TRBD2 matches at 10 bases. This CDR3 has 13 residues. V lost 4 bases and J lost 10; bases outside the gene matches: 4. Per the germline V gene, CDR1 is SNHLY and CDR2 is FYNNEI.